The clone carrying this T cell receptor (beta chain) was seen repeatedly, ten times or more. These data are taken from a study of T cells in Graves' hyperthyroidism and ophthalmopathy. Study-level background: Once the initial diagnosis was made, peripheral blood was obtained before any treatment.

Amplified regions were TCR beta CDR3 sequences from RNA transcripts. HTBI primers drove first-round RT-PCR of the TCR CDR3. TCRdb fed the multiplex PCR reads into MiXCR, producing one record per CDR3 protein. The sample lists around 600,000 distinct CDR3 sequences, about 14% occurring once. The trim removed 3 bases at V and 7 bases at J, leaving 7 bases unmatched. Per the germline V gene, CDR1 is SGHTA and CDR2 is FQGTGA. The CDR3 contains 16 residues. This TCR was sampled from a woman between 50 and 59 years old with Graves' ophthalmopathy. Specimen: blood. The V gene is TRBV7-3, the J gene TRBJ2-1, with 12 bases identical to TRBD1. The DNA of the CDR3 is TGTGCCAGCAGCTTTATGGGACAGGGGGCGCGTAATGAGCAGTTCTTC. Translated, it gives CASSFMGQGARNEQFF.